Listed below are T cell receptor beta chains from one sample, sequenced in a study of blood T cell repertoires in COVID-19. Method: immunoSEQ multiplex PCR; TCRdb's copy keeps in-frame clones and lacks some. The sample has approximately 200,000 clones, 82% seen once. Sequenced: PBMCs or T cells enriched from blood (not recorded which). The receptors come from a man aged 35 to 55 who had recovered from COVID-19. CDR3s include the opening cysteine and the closing phenylalanine or tryptophan. A D gene is named only where the DNA matches it firmly. Not every row has a clone size; where given, it reads once, few, many or a size class.

clone size,D gene,J gene,V gene,CDR3 protein,CDR3 DNA
-,TRBD2,TRBJ2-1,TRBV27,CASRTSGRYNEQFF,TGTGCCAGCAGGACTAGCGGGAGATACAATGAGCAGTTCTTC
-,-,TRBJ2-2,TRBV7-2,CASSLRQVTGTGELFF,TGTGCCAGCAGCTTACGCCAAGTTACAGGAACCGGGGAGCTGTTTTTT
-,TRBD2,TRBJ2-3,TRBV5-4,CASSLGLAGADTQYF,TGTGCCAGCAGCTTGGGACTAGCGGGAGCAGATACGCAGTATTTT
-,TRBD1,TRBJ1-4,TRBV5-1,CASSTLQGAGEKLFF,TGCGCCAGCAGCACCTTACAGGGGGCAGGGGAAAAACTGTTTTTT
-,-,TRBJ2-7,TRBV18,CASSRQGLEGEQYF,TGTGCCAGCTCCCGCCAGGGCCTGGAGGGGGAGCAGTACTTC
-,TRBD1,TRBJ1-2,TRBV29-1,CSATTGGSYGYTF,TGCAGCGCTACGACAGGGGGCTCCTATGGCTACACCTTC
-,TRBD1,TRBJ1-1,TRBV2,CASSGTGPEAFF,TGTGCCAGCAGTGGGACAGGGCCTGAAGCTTTCTTT
-,TRBD1,TRBJ1-1,TRBV28,CASSSLMAGGTEAFF,TGTGCCAGCAGTTCCCTCATGGCAGGGGGCACTGAAGCTTTCTTT
-,-,TRBJ1-2,TRBV2,CASRRLLNYGYTF,TGTGCCAGCAGGAGGCTTCTAAACTATGGCTACACCTTC
few,-,TRBJ2-7,TRBV28,CASSLVGYEQYF,TGTGCCAGCAGTTTGGTCGGCTACGAGCAGTACTTC
-,TRBD2,TRBJ2-3,TRBV7-9,CASSLAAGGTDTQYF,TGTGCCAGCAGCTTAGCGGCGGGAGGCACAGATACGCAGTATTTT
-,TRBD2,TRBJ2-1,TRBV11-3,CASSLGTLAGGGYNEQFF,TGTGCCAGCAGCTTAGGAACACTAGCGGGAGGGGGCTACAATGAGCAGTTCTTC
-,-,TRBJ1-1,TRBV4-3,CASSQKFQGTEAFF,TGCGCCAGCAGCCAAAAATTTCAGGGGACTGAAGCTTTCTTT
-,-,TRBJ2-1,TRBV7-9,CASSLLIGSRANEQFF,TGTGCCAGCAGCTTACTGATCGGGAGTAGGGCCAATGAGCAGTTCTTC
-,TRBD2,TRBJ2-3,TRBV6-6,CASSYRTSGIDDTQYF,TGTGCCAGCAGTTATAGGACTAGCGGGATAGATGATACGCAGTATTTT
-,TRBD1,TRBJ1-2,TRBV28,CASIPGQRNYGYTF,TGTGCCAGCATCCCGGGACAGAGGAACTATGGCTACACCTTC
few,-,TRBJ1-2,TRBV4-3,CASSQDGGWDYGYTF,TGCGCCAGCAGCCAAGATGGAGGGTGGGACTATGGCTACACCTTC
-,TRBD1,TRBJ1-2,TRBV2,CASSEYGTGGFGYTF,TGTGCCAGCAGTGAATATGGGACAGGTGGATTCGGCTACACCTTC
-,-,TRBJ1-1,TRBV7-3,CASSLGQVTEAFF,TGTGCCAGCAGCTTAGGGCAGGTCACTGAAGCTTTCTTT
few,-,TRBJ2-2,TRBV7-9,CASSFLQGEDTGELFF,TGTGCCAGCAGCTTTCTCCAGGGGGAGGACACCGGGGAGCTGTTTTTT
-,-,TRBJ1-2,TRBV7-9,CASSPGGEADYGYTF,TGTGCCAGCAGCCCAGGAGGGGAAGCGGACTATGGCTACACCTTC
-,-,TRBJ1-1,TRBV5-8,CASSFPGGMNTEAFF,TGTGCCAGCAGCTTTCCGGGGGGTATGAACACTGAAGCTTTCTTT
-,-,TRBJ1-4,TRBV19,CASSMSTPFYEKLFF,TGTGCCAGTAGTATGAGTACTCCCTTCTATGAAAAACTGTTTTTT
-,TRBD2,TRBJ2-1,TRBV30,CAWNARSIGTSGRVVMDEQFF,TGTGCCTGGAACGCTCGATCTATAGGGACTAGCGGGAGGGTAGTAATGGATGAGCAGTTCTTC
-,TRBD2,TRBJ2-1,TRBV7-9,CASSPIAPGGVF,TGTGCCAGCAGCCCTATAGCCCCGGGGGGGGTCTTC
-,-,TRBJ2-2,TRBV5-4,CASSSGGSANTGELFF,TGTGCCAGCAGCTCGGGGGGCAGCGCGAACACCGGGGAGCTGTTTTTT
-,-,TRBJ1-5,TRBV6-5,CASSYSSRSNQPQHF,TGTGCCAGCAGTTACTCGAGCAGGTCTAATCAGCCCCAGCATTTT
few,-,TRBJ1-6,TRBV15,CATSQDQFSYNSPLHF,TGTGCCACCAGCCAAGATCAGTTCTCCTATAATTCACCCCTCCACTTT
-,-,TRBJ1-5,TRBV30,CAWSVRGQGNQPQHF,TGTGCCTGGAGTGTACGTGGGCAGGGCAATCAGCCCCAGCATTTT
-,TRBD1,TRBJ1-2,TRBV28,CASRSPGQRTNYGYTF,TGTGCCAGCAGGTCACCGGGACAGCGTACTAACTATGGCTACACCTTC
-,-,TRBJ2-3,TRBV10-3,CAISRVRGVTDTQYF,TGTGCCATCAGTCGAGTCAGGGGAGTCACAGATACGCAGTATTTT
-,-,TRBJ1-6,TRBV30,CAWSVPQALSSYNSPLHF,TGTGCCTGGAGTGTACCCCAGGCCTTGAGCTCCTATAATTCACCCCTCCACTTT
-,-,TRBJ1-1,TRBV5-4,CASSLGRGGVWDTEAFF,TGTGCCAGCAGCTTGGGCCGTGGAGGGGTATGGGACACTGAAGCTTTCTTT
once,TRBD1,TRBJ1-1,TRBV28,CASSLPTGGGTEAFF,TGTGCCAGCAGTCTCCCGACAGGGGGCGGCACTGAAGCTTTCTTT
-,-,TRBJ1-4,TRBV28,CASSLFAGPNEKLFF,TGTGCCAGCAGTTTATTTGCAGGCCCTAATGAAAAACTGTTTTTT
-,-,TRBJ2-1,TRBV19,CASSFGLREQFF,TGTGCCAGTAGTTTCGGACTCCGTGAGCAGTTCTTC
-,-,TRBJ1-5,TRBV19,CASSFLRDTNKPQHF,TGTGCCAGTAGTTTTCTCCGGGACACTAATAAGCCCCAGCATTTT
-,TRBD1,TRBJ2-5,TRBV7-2,CASSFDRGKTQYF,TGTGCCAGCAGCTTTGACAGGGGAAAGACCCAGTACTTC
-,TRBD1,TRBJ1-1,TRBV5-1,CASSEPGTGNTEAFF,TGCGCCAGCAGCGAACCCGGGACAGGGAATACTGAAGCTTTCTTT
many,-,TRBJ1-1,TRBV7-9,CASSPTPLDREAFF,TGTGCCAGCAGCCCCACTCCCTTAGACAGGGAAGCTTTCTTT
-,TRBD1,TRBJ1-3,TRBV4-2,CASSPGRLGGQGTPLSGNTIYF,TGTGCCAGCAGCCCAGGACGCCTTGGGGGACAGGGGACTCCCCTCTCTGGAAACACCATATATTTT
-,TRBD2,TRBJ2-3,TRBV11-1,CASSLARGGRAIGTDTQYF,TGTGCCAGCAGCTTAGCGCGGGGCGGGAGGGCAATAGGCACAGATACGCAGTATTTT
-,-,TRBJ1-4,TRBV13,CASSLGQLTEKLFF,TGTGCCAGCAGCTTAGGACAGCTGACTGAAAAACTGTTTTTT
few,TRBD1,TRBJ1-4,TRBV4-1,CASSHDRTGFEKLFF,TGCGCCAGCAGCCACGATCGGACAGGTTTTGAAAAACTGTTTTTT
few,TRBD2,TRBJ2-5,TRBV4-3,CASSQSGGETQYF,TGCGCCAGCAGCCAAAGCGGGGGAGAGACCCAGTACTTC
-,TRBD1,TRBJ1-1,TRBV6-5,CASSYRGQGVNTEAFF,TGTGCCAGCAGTTACAGAGGACAGGGGGTAAACACTGAAGCTTTCTTT
once,-,TRBJ2-4,TRBV19,CASSIGLAGSIQYF,TGTGCCAGTAGTATCGGACTGGCGGGTAGCATTCAGTACTTC
-,TRBD2,TRBJ2-7,TRBV7-2,CASSPRAGEYEQYF,TGTGCCAGCAGCCCCCGGGCGGGAGAGTACGAGCAGTACTTC
-,-,TRBJ1-2,TRBV7-2,CASSLGFGANYGYTF,TGTGCCAGCAGCTTAGGGTTCGGGGCTAACTATGGCTACACCTTC
-,-,TRBJ1-1,TRBV5-6,CASERQVNTEAFF,TGTGCCAGCGAACGACAGGTGAACACTGAAGCTTTCTTT
-,-,TRBJ2-7,TRBV24-1,CATRGIRYEQYF,TGTGCCACCCGGGGGATCCGCTACGAGCAGTACTTC
-,-,TRBJ2-2,TRBV11-2,CASSLEWGAGELFF,TGTGCCAGCAGCTTAGAATGGGGGGCCGGGGAGCTGTTTTTT
-,-,TRBJ2-5,TRBV5-1,CASSLAAREETQYF,TGCGCCAGCAGCTTGGCCGCCCGGGAAGAGACCCAGTACTTC
-,-,TRBJ1-2,TRBV5-1,CASSLSTVSYGYTF,TGCGCCAGCAGCTTGTCGACAGTATCCTATGGCTACACCTTC
-,-,TRBJ2-7,TRBV5-4,CASSLEDRAYEQYF,TGTGCCAGCAGCTTGGAGGACAGAGCCTACGAGCAGTACTTC
-,-,TRBJ1-5,TRBV6-5,CASKLGAGSQPQHF,TGTGCCAGCAAGTTGGGGGCAGGTAGTCAGCCCCAGCATTTT
few,-,TRBJ1-4,TRBV5-1,CASSSSRGGELFF,TGCGCCAGCAGCTCGTCCCGAGGGGGGGAACTGTTTTTT